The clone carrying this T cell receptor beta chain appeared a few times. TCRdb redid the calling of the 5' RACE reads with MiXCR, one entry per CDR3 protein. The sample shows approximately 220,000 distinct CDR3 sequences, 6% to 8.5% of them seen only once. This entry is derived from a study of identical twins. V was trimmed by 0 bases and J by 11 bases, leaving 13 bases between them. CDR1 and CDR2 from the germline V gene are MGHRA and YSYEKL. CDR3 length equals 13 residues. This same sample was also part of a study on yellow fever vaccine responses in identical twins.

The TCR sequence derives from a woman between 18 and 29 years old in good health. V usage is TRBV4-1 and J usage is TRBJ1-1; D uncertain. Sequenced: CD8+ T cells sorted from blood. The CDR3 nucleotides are TGCGCCAGCAGCCAAGATGTGGGTTTAGTTGCTTTCTTT. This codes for CASSQDVGLVAFF.